This T cell receptor beta chain comes out of a study of identical twins. TCRdb itself ran the 5' RACE reads through MiXCR, one entry per CDR3 protein. Of 200,000 to 250,000 distinct CDR3 sequences listed, 6.5% to 9% are singletons. The ends were cut back, 2 bases at V and 8 bases at J, with 16 bases in the middle. The CDR3 extends over 15 amino acids. This clonotype occurred many times. Everyone who donated was a healthy Caucasian. This same sample was also taken into another study, of yellow fever vaccine responses in identical twins.

Specimen: CD8+ T cells sorted from blood. This chain uses TRBV12-3 or TRBV12-4 with TRBJ2-4, with D perhaps being TRBD1 or TRBD2 (6 bases each). The sequence was collected from a woman aged 18 to 35 in good health. The CDR3 DNA follows: TGTGCCAGCAGTTTAACCCCCGGGGGCGAAGACATTCAGTACTTC. Protein product: CASSLTPGGEDIQYF.